The TCR beta chain described here comes from a study of T cell clonotyping in hematopoietic cell transplantation. General study points: Recipient TCR diversity dropped after transplant; expanded clonotypes rose from day 30 to 180. At the given depth, recipient repertoires were over 95% de novo clonotypes. Broader posttransplant TCR repertoire diversity was predicted by graft donor and pretransplant recipient Inverse Simpson Index values.

Comment on this clone: What it binds is unknown.

TCRdb keeps only in-frame clones here, not all; method: immunoSEQ multiplex PCR. The repertoire has thousands of clones, about nine tenths of them found once; the top ten carry roughly 14%. Looked up from germline, CDR1 is LGHNT and CDR2 is FRNRAP. The CDR3 totals 16 residues. The V and J ends lost 8 bases and 6 bases, in that order; junction bases with no gene match: 14. J is TRBJ1-5 and V is TRBV12-5; 9 bases are a match to TRBD1. Here the sequenced sample was peripheral blood mononuclear cells, taken 180 days after allogeneic stem cell transplant. The clonotype originates from a female patient in her forties or fifties who had an allogeneic stem cell transplant from an unrelated donor, so the T cells may come from the graft donor. Some clones in this sample may be carry-over from other donors' samples. CDR3 residues: CASQGRDRVLGQPQHF. The CDR3 nucleotides read TGTGCTAGTCAAGGCCGGGACAGGGTATTAGGTCAGCCCCAGCATTTT.